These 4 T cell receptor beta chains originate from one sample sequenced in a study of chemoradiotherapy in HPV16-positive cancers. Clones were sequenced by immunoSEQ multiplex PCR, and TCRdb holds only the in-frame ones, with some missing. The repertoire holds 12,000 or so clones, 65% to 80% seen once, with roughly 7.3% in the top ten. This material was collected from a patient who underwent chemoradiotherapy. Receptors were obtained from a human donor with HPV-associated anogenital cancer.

CDR3 DNA sequence: TGTGCCAGCAGTTTACCACAGTATAGCAATCAGCCCCAGCATTTT. Its protein is CASSLPQYSNQPQHF. The V gene is TRBV28, the J gene TRBJ1-5; D uncertain. Germline CDR1 is MDHEN and CDR2 is SYDVKM. V was trimmed by 2 bases and J by 0 bases, leaving 8 bases between them. The CDR3 length is 15 residues.

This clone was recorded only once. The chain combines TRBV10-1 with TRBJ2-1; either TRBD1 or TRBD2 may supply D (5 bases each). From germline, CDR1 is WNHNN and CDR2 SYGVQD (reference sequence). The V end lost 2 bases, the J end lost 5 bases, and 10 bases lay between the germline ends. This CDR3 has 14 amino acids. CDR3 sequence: CASSEGGANNEQFF. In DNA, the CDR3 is TGCGCCAGCAGTGAGGGGGGAGCTAACAATGAGCAGTTCTTC.

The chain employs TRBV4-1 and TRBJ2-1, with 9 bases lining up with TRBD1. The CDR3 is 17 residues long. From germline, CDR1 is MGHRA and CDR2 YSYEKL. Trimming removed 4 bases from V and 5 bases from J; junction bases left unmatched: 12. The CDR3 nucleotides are TGCGCCAGCAGCCGACCCACCGGGACAGGGCCACACAATGAGCAGTTCTTC. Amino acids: CASSRPTGTGPHNEQFF.

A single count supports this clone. CDR3 DNA: TGTGCCAGCAGTGAAGAAAGCGGGAGTCATACAGATACGCAGTATTTT. As protein: CASSEESGSHTDTQYF. This rearrangement joins TRBV2 to TRBJ2-3, with 8 bases lining up with TRBD2. The CDR3 runs to 16 residues. CDR1 is SNHLY and CDR2 is FYNNEI in the germline V gene. The V gene end was trimmed by 1 base and the J gene end by 3 bases; junction bases not matched to a gene: 6.